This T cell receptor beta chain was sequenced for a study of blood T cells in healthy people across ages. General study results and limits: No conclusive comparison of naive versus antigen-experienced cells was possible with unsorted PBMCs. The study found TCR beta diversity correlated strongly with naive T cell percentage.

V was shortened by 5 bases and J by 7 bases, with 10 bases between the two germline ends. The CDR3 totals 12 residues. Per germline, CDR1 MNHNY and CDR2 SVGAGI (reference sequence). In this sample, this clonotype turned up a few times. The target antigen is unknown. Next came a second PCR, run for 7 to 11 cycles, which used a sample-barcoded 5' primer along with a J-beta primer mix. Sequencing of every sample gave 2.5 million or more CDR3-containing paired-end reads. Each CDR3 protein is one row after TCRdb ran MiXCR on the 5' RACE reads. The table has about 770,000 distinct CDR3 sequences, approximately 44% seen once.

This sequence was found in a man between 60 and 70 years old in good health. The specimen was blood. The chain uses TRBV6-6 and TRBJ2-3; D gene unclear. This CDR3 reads CASSGSGNTQYF. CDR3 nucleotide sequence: TGTGCCAGCAGTGGGTCCGGAAATACGCAGTATTTT.